This T cell receptor beta chain was sequenced for a study of cytomegalovirus exposure and HLA in healthy donors. This clone was observed once. The germline V gene encodes CDR1 MGHRA and CDR2 YSYEKL. CDR3 length: 16 residues. V was clipped by 0 bases and J by 3 bases; unmatched bases: 8. Both 60 Vbeta primers and 13 Jbeta primers went into the PCR. Libraries were prepared by immunoSEQ multiplex PCR; TCRdb keeps only in-frame clonotypes and omits some of them. The sample consists of 20,000 to 30,000 clones, under 70% of them appearing once. The sample was PBMCs. The V and J genes are TRBV4-1 and TRBJ2-7; 7 positions agree with TRBD2. This receptor was obtained from a woman between 50 and 59 years old in good health and CMV-seronegative. The CDR3 DNA sequence: TGCGCCAGCAGCCAAGATTACTCCGGGACTATCTACGAGCAGTACTTC. Translating gives CASSQDYSGTIYEQYF.